This TCR beta chain emerged from a study of blood T cell repertoires in COVID-19 (dated by TCRdb to about 2020). General notes on the study: The collaborator samples originated in the United States, Italy and Spain and spanned the acute and convalescent phases of COVID-19. The material from the prospective study consisted of cDNA or gDNA derived from T cells, B-cell-depleted T cells, or PBMCs. Subjects who had been exposed to COVID-19, were actively infected with it, or had recovered from it provided the deeply sampled blood TCRbeta repertoires that made up the dataset. A freely available public database, intended as a resource for researchers studying the immune response to SARS-CoV-2, is where the repertoires were released. The samples were drawn from the first 160 participants of the ongoing ImmuneRACE study and from 950 to 1,500 subjects provided by 6 global collaborators. Nearly every sample came with metadata listing a de-identified subject ID, COVID-19 status, age in years and sex. HLA class I and class II types, where available, came from metadata supplied by the sample provider rather than from assay-based typing.

The immunoSEQ Assay, a bias-controlled multiplex PCR, was used to amplify TCRbeta CDR3 regions from genomic DNA. Regarding the original processing steps: Within the assay, amplification of reference gene primers was used to estimate how many nucleated cells each sample contained. To quantify the absolute abundance of each unique TCRbeta CDR3 rearrangement, sequence reads were collapsed and filtered. For each sample, productive Simpson clonality was calculated by taking the square root of Simpson's diversity index across productive rearrangements. TCRdb's version of the immuneACCESS table is confined to in-frame rearrangements and falls short of the full clone set. An unresolved V gene accounts for under half of the shortfall where checked; the remainder is of unknown origin. The V and J calls and clone size come from that table; D and trimming were worked out from the DNA. This sample gives approximately 230,000 clones in total; 70% to 90% of them show up just once. 2.1% of the sample rests with the top ten.

Inclusive of the bounding cysteine and phenylalanine, the CDR3 is 17 residues long. Only CDR3 DNA is held: 51 bases, read in frame from base 1. V has 1 base trimmed and J has 0 bases trimmed; junction bases matching no gene number 6. Sequences MNHEY (CDR1) and SMNVEV (CDR2) are obtained from the germline V gene (reference sequence). Of note for this clone: Its antigen remains undetermined. Per-base qualities were not stored, and no clone one base away is much larger.

Samples from volunteer blood donors who had recovered from COVID-19 were contributed by a second Seattle source. Collaborating institutions collected whole blood in K2EDTA tubes following their own protocols. For TCRbeta analysis, collaborators shipped samples in one of three forms: frozen whole blood, isolated PBMCs, or DNA extracted from either of those sample types. What the authors observed across the whole study: The quantity of clinical and demographic metadata differed by source and by participant and was supplied without curation.

The chain employs TRBV27 and TRBJ2-1, with 7 middle bases fitting TRBD2. Input material: peripheral blood. The clonotype was recovered from a woman aged 40-49 years who had recovered from COVID-19. The bases read TGTGCCAGCAGTTTATTTGGCGGGGGTATCTCCTACAATGAGCAGTTCTTC. This sequence encodes CASSLFGGGISYNEQFF.